The present T cell receptor beta chain was sequenced within a study of radiation and T cells in renal cell carcinoma. Study in general: Nephrectomy followed 15 Gy stereotactic body radiation by 4 weeks.

Trimming left V 4 bases short and J 8 bases short, with 17 bases between. The CDR3 runs to 14 residues. Germline lookup yields CDR1 LGHNA and CDR2 YSLEER. Noted time point: blood 2 weeks post-SBRT. Stated treatment: 15 Gy SBRT to primary tumor, nephrectomy 4 weeks later. Only in-frame clones appear in the TCRdb table, and some are missing; sequencing was by immunoSEQ multiplex PCR. This table has 100,000 to 150,000 clones, about four fifths appearing once. This specimen consisted of blood, obtained from a patient whose treatment included radiotherapy and nephrectomy. The chain uses TRBV4-3 and TRBJ1-2; unclear D gene. The source is a man aged 45-60 years with renal cell carcinoma. Here the CDR3 DNA reads TGCGCCAGCAGCCTGAGCCCGGACGGCTCCGGCTACACCTTC. As protein: CASSLSPDGSGYTF.